Following are 24 T cell receptor beta chains from one sample sequenced in a study of blood T cell repertoires in COVID-19. TCRdb keeps only in-frame clones here, not all; method: immunoSEQ multiplex PCR. The sample yields fewer than 200,000 clones, about 85% seen once. The sequenced sample consisted of peripheral blood. The receptors were gathered from an elderly woman with acute or convalescent COVID-19.

The chain uses TRBV4-1 and TRBJ2-3, with 7 bases lining up with TRBD1. Trimming at V came to 4 bases and at J to 2 bases, leaving 6 bases not matched to a gene. This CDR3 is 15 amino acids long. CDR1 is MGHRA, CDR2 YSYEKL, per germline. The CDR3 nucleotides are TGCGCCAGCAGCCTTGGACAGGCCCCCACAGATACGCAGTATTTT. Residues: CASSLGQAPTDTQYF.

The V gene is TRBV7-2, the J gene TRBJ1-3; D might be TRBD1 (6 bases). Germline V gene lookup returns CDR1 SGHTA and CDR2 FQGNSA. Trimming stripped 1 base from V and 4 bases from J, with 11 bases between. The CDR3 totals 15 residues. In DNA, the CDR3 is TGTGCCAGCAGCTTAGACCGAGACAGGGGAAACACCATATATTTT. Protein: CASSLDRDRGNTIYF.

The chain joins TRBV6-1 to TRBJ1-2, with a tentative D call TRBD1 (5 bases). There are 12 residues in the CDR3. Germline CDR1 reads MNHNS; CDR2 reads SASEGT. V lost 2 bases and J 7 bases, leaving 8 bases between the germline ends. CDR3 coding DNA: TGTGCCAGCAGTGAACAGGGTACTGGCTACACCTTC. It translates to CASSEQGTGYTF.

The V gene is TRBV9, the J gene TRBJ2-7, with 8 bases identical to TRBD2. The trim removed 0 bases at V and 5 bases at J, leaving 7 bases unmatched. The CDR3 is 15 residues long. Germline V lookup: CDR1 SGDLS, CDR2 YYNGEE. CDR3: CASSVGGTRAHEQYF. For the CDR3, the DNA is TGTGCCAGCAGCGTAGGTGGGACTAGGGCCCACGAGCAGTACTTC.

This chain connects TRBV5-6 to TRBJ1-1; 7 bases align to TRBD1. The V segment lost 4 bases and the J segment 10 bases; nucleotides outside the gene matches: 13. This CDR3 comprises 14 residues. Germline V lookup: CDR1 SGHDT, CDR2 YYEEEE. Here the CDR3 DNA reads TGTGCCAGCAGCGTTAGGGGACAGCCCCGCGGAGCTTTCTTT. Its protein is CASSVRGQPRGAFF.

The chain carries TRBV4-3 and TRBJ1-2; weak D call: TRBD1 (5 bases). Germline-derived CDR1 and CDR2 are LGHNA and YSLEER. V shed 0 bases and J shed 3 bases, with 11 bases lying between them. The CDR3 runs 15 residues. CDR3 coding DNA: TGCGCCAGCAGCCAAGAAGACAGAAGTCACTATGGCTACACCTTC. It is translated as CASSQEDRSHYGYTF.

The chain employs TRBV3-1 (or the pseudogene TRBV3-2) and TRBJ2-1; TRBD1 is a possible D gene (5 bases). CDR3 length: 16 residues. Germline lookup yields CDR1 LGHDT and CDR2 YNNKEL (reference sequence). V lost 0 bases, J lost 5 bases, and 14 bases lay in between. CDR3 sequence: CASSQEGQGVHNEQFF. CDR3 DNA sequence: TGTGCCAGCAGCCAAGAGGGTCAGGGTGTCCACAATGAGCAGTTCTTC.

This rearrangement joins TRBV5-4 to TRBJ2-3, with D uncertain. The CDR3 runs to 14 residues. Germline V gene data show CDR1 as SGHNT and CDR2 as YYREEE (reference sequence). V shed 2 bases and J shed 5 bases, with 12 bases lying between them. CDR3 protein: CASSLPLPGDTQYF. As DNA, the CDR3 is TGTGCCAGCAGCTTACCACTCCCGGGAGATACGCAGTATTTT.

In its sample, this clone was seen once. The chain uses TRBV4-2 and TRBJ2-1, with 10 bases fitting TRBD2. In germline, CDR1 is LGHNA, CDR2 YNFKEQ. Trimming at V came to 1 base and at J to 2 bases, leaving 2 bases not matched to a gene. The CDR3 consists of 16 residues. CDR3 region: CASSQVLAGPYNEQFF. The CDR3 DNA reads as TGTGCCAGCAGCCAAGTACTAGCGGGACCCTACAATGAGCAGTTCTTC.

The chain carries TRBV4-2 and TRBJ2-1, with D unclear. This CDR3 region has 14 residues. Germline V gene sequence: CDR1 LGHNA, CDR2 YNFKEQ. Trimming removed 0 bases at V and 10 bases at J, with 13 bases between. The DNA for the CDR3 is TGTGCCAGCAGCCAAGATAGAATGGCGAGGGAGCAGTTCTTC. As protein: CASSQDRMAREQFF.

This clone appeared once. CDR3 amino acids: CASRGGTEAFF. CDR3 coding DNA: TGTGCCAGCAGGGGGGGCACTGAAGCTTTCTTT. J is TRBJ1-1 and V is TRBV6-5; perhaps TRBD1 as D (5 bases). Trimming shortened V by 6 bases and J by 4 bases, and 6 bases separated the two germline ends. Per germline, CDR1 MNHEY and CDR2 SVGAGI. CDR3 length: 11 residues.

The V gene is TRBV7-9, the J gene TRBJ2-2, with D unresolved. Deletions cut 4 bases from V and 2 bases from J, with 5 bases between. Germline lookup yields CDR1 SEHNR and CDR2 FQNEAQ (reference sequence). CDR3 length: 13 residues. CDR3 sequence (DNA): TGTGCCAGCAGCTACAGAAACACCGGGGAGCTGTTTTTT. It yields the protein CASSYRNTGELFF.

This clone was observed a few times. The CDR3 here is CASSRIRGTGELFF. CDR3 sequence (DNA): TGTGCCAGCAGCCGGATCAGGGGTACCGGGGAGCTGTTTTTT. J is TRBJ2-2 and V is TRBV7-2, with TRBD1 as a possible D gene (6 bases). The ends were cut back, 5 bases at V and 5 bases at J, with 12 bases in the middle. This CDR3 region has 14 residues. Germline CDR1 reads SGHTA; CDR2 reads FQGNSA.

This clone has more than one count but fewer than ten. The chain employs TRBV2 and TRBJ1-5; D unresolved. Germline V gene lookup returns CDR1 SNHLY and CDR2 FYNNEI. The V gene lost 5 bases and the J gene lost 6 bases, with 14 bases spanning the gap. This CDR3 spans 14 amino acids. The DNA for the CDR3 is TGTGCCAGCAGTTCTCGGAGGGCCGGTCAGCCCCAGCATTTT. Residues: CASSSRRAGQPQHF.

V is TRBV5-1 and J is TRBJ1-1; tentatively, D is TRBD1 (5 bases). V lost 1 base, J lost 7 bases, and 14 bases lay in between. CDR1 and CDR2 (germline): SGHRS, YFSETQ. The CDR3 spans 14 residues. CDR3 sequence: CASSLIGEDGEAFF. DNA for the CDR3: TGCGCCAGCAGCTTGATAGGGGAGGACGGTGAAGCTTTCTTT.

The V and J genes are TRBV6-4 and TRBJ2-2, with TRBD2 identical over 7 bases. The CDR3 length is 17 residues. Germline V lookup: CDR1 MRHNA, CDR2 SNTAGT. Trimming at V came to 4 bases and at J to 4 bases, leaving 12 bases not matched to a gene. The CDR3, as DNA: TGTGCCAGCAGTGGGGAGGGGACTTCCCTCTCCACCGGGGAGCTGTTTTTT. Translated: CASSGEGTSLSTGELFF.

The rearrangement links TRBV27 to TRBJ1-2, with 9 bases matching TRBD1. Trimming cost V 3 bases and J 6 bases; bases outside gene matches: 2. The V gene's germline CDR1 is MNHEY and CDR2 SMNVEV (reference sequence). This CDR3 region has 13 residues. The chain's CDR3 is CASSFGTGHGYTF. CDR3 coding DNA: TGTGCCAGCAGTTTCGGGACAGGGCATGGCTACACCTTC.

In its sample, this clone was seen many times. CDR3 protein: CASSLRAQGDTEAFF. The CDR3 nucleotides are TGTGCCAGCAGCTTGAGGGCACAGGGAGACACTGAAGCTTTCTTT. The chain joins TRBV5-5 to TRBJ1-1; weak D call: TRBD1 (6 bases). Germline V gives CDR1 SGHKS, CDR2 YYEKEE (reference sequence). The CDR3 consists of 15 residues. V gave up 1 base and J gave up 3 bases, with 13 bases separating them. Supplemented by reference TRBV5-5 and TRBJ1-1, the full variable domain reads DAGVTQSPTHLIKTRGQQVTLRCSPISGHKSVSWYQQVLGQGPQFIFQYYEKEERGRGNFPDRFSARQFPNYSSELNVNALLLGDSALYLCASSLRAQGDTEAFFGQGTRLTVV.

V gene TRBV19 combines with J gene TRBJ1-1, with TRBD1 matching 7 bases. The J segment lost 1 base and the V segment lost 6 bases, leaving 5 bases of the junction unmatched. Per the germline V gene, CDR1 is LNHDA and CDR2 is SQIVND (reference sequence). The CDR3 totals 14 residues. The CDR3 DNA sequence: TGTGCCAGTAGCTACAGGGGAGGGAACACTGAAGCTTTCTTT. Translating it yields CASSYRGGNTEAFF.

The CDR3 region has the DNA TGTGCCAGCAGCTCAAGGGACAGGGAAATGAACACTGAAGCTTTCTTT. Translated: CASSSRDREMNTEAFF. V and J are TRBV7-8 and TRBJ1-1, with 9 bases identical to TRBD1. The CDR3 loop spans 16 amino acids. The ends lost 4 bases at V and 0 bases at J; junction bases unmatched: 6. The germline V gene has CDR1 SGHVS and CDR2 FQNEAQ.

The J gene is TRBJ2-7, the V gene TRBV19; D unclear. V gave up 3 bases and J gave up 4 bases, with 13 bases separating them. Germline CDR1 LNHDA, CDR2 SQIVND (reference sequence). This CDR3 spans 14 amino acids. As DNA, the CDR3 is TGTGCCAGTAGTATTCAAGTTACCGGGTACGAGCAGTACTTC. Its translation is CASSIQVTGYEQYF.

The CDR3 spells CASSQDPTVAVEKLFF. In DNA form, the CDR3 reads TGTGCCAGCAGCCAGGACCCGACAGTCGCGGTTGAAAAACTGTTTTTT. The chain joins TRBV5-4 to TRBJ1-4, with D perhaps matching TRBD1 (5 bases). The V and J ends lost 4 bases and 7 bases respectively, with 20 bases between them. Germline loops: CDR1 SGHNT, CDR2 YYREEE (reference sequence). The CDR3 sequence is 16 residues long.

The chain employs TRBV9 and TRBJ1-6; D perhaps matches TRBD1 (6 bases). CDR1 and CDR2 from the germline V gene are SGDLS and YYNGEE. Trimming removed 4 bases from V and 7 bases from J, with 12 bases in between. The CDR3 sequence is 14 residues long. Here the CDR3 DNA reads TGTGCCAGCAGCCCCACAGGGTCAAATTCACCCCTCCACTTT. This translates into CASSPTGSNSPLHF.

The chain recombines TRBV19 with TRBJ2-6; the D gene is possibly TRBD2 (5 bases). Germline-derived CDR1 and CDR2 are LNHDA and SQIVND (reference sequence). The V end was cut by 6 bases, the J end by 3 bases, with 6 bases between. This CDR3 spans 13 amino acids. CDR3 loop: CASRRDGANVLTF. DNA for the CDR3: TGTGCCAGTAGGAGGGATGGGGCCAACGTCCTGACTTTC.